The next 20 T cell receptor beta chains were all read from a single sample in a study of blood T cell repertoires in COVID-19. The table came from immunoSEQ multiplex PCR; TCRdb's copy has only in-frame clones and leaves some out. The table lists roughly 190,000 clones, about 86% of them singletons. Input material: peripheral blood. Receptors were obtained from a human donor with acute or convalescent COVID-19. The donor label of this sample is uncertain.

This clone showed up just once. The chain couples TRBV5-6 to TRBJ1-1, with TRBD1 matching over 7 bases. V lost 2 bases to trimming and J lost 3 bases; unmatched junction nucleotides: 4. CDR1 is SGHDT and CDR2 is YYEEEE in the germline V gene. This CDR3 spans 14 amino acids. CDR3 protein: CASSLGTEDTEAFF. The CDR3 DNA is TGTGCCAGCAGCTTAGGGACAGAGGACACTGAAGCTTTCTTT.

This rearrangement joins TRBV6-1 to TRBJ1-2; weak D call: TRBD1 (6 bases). From germline, CDR1 is MNHNS and CDR2 SASEGT. The CDR3 has 13 residues. V was shortened by 3 bases and J by 5 bases, with 10 bases between the two germline ends. CDR3: CASSERGGYGYTF. The CDR3 region has the DNA TGTGCCAGCAGTGAGAGGGGGGGGTATGGCTACACCTTC.

Note on this clone: Other DNA sequences of this sample code for an identical CDR3. This chain joins TRBV19 and TRBJ1-5, with 7 bases lining up with TRBD1. Trimming at V came to 5 bases and at J to 2 bases, leaving 0 bases not matched to a gene. Germline CDR1 LNHDA, CDR2 SQIVND (reference sequence). This CDR3 region has 13 residues. CDR3 in DNA: TGTGCCAGTAGTGGGACAGGCAATCAGCCCCAGCATTTT. This gives the protein CASSGTGNQPQHF.

This rearrangement joins TRBV30 to TRBJ1-5; tentatively, D is TRBD1 (5 bases). Trimming pared 3 bases from V and 6 bases from J, leaving 15 bases between. The germline gives CDR1 GTSNPN, CDR2 SVGIG (reference sequence). The CDR3 runs to 14 residues. This CDR3 reads CAWSRGGTVQPQHF. The CDR3 DNA reads TGTGCCTGGAGCCGGGGGGGGACGGTTCAGCCCCAGCATTTT.

The chain uses TRBV30 and TRBJ2-5, with 11 bases that match TRBD2. Matching the DNA end better, TRBJ2-7 makes the J call doubtful. The CDR3 totals 12 residues. Germline loops: CDR1 GTSNPN, CDR2 SVGIG (reference sequence). CDR3 residues: CAWGTSGDEQYF. DNA of the CDR3: TGTGCCTGGGGGACTAGCGGCGACGAGCAGTACTTC.

The chain combines TRBV7-9 with TRBJ2-3; 10 bases match TRBD1. The germline CDR1 and CDR2 sequences are SEHNR and FQNEAQ (reference sequence). The ends lost 6 bases at V and 2 bases at J; junction bases unmatched: 5. The CDR3 is made up of 15 amino acids. The CDR3 region is CASRGDRGSTDTQYF. In nucleotides, the CDR3 is TGTGCCAGCAGGGGGGACAGGGGATCCACAGATACGCAGTATTTT.

This clone was counted between two and nine times. The V call is TRBV28, the J call TRBJ2-1; possibly TRBD1 for D (5 bases). This CDR3 is built from 16 residues. Germline V CDR1 and CDR2: MDHEN, SYDVKM. V was shortened by 8 bases and J by 6 bases, with 23 bases between the two germline ends. CDR3 sequence (DNA): TGTGCCAGCGGAACTCGGACACGCACGTCCCGCAATGAGCAGTTCTTC. It codes for CASGTRTRTSRNEQFF.

This rearrangement joins TRBV5-1 to TRBJ2-2; 7 nucleotides agree with TRBD1. Trimming removed 4 bases from V and 1 base from J; junction bases left unmatched: 4. Germline V CDR1 and CDR2: SGHRS, YFSETQ. This CDR3 has 15 residues. In DNA form, the CDR3 reads TGCGCCAGCAGCGAACGACAGGGGAACACCGGGGAGCTGTTTTTT. It codes for CASSERQGNTGELFF.

The chain combines TRBV5-6 with TRBJ1-3, with D uncertain. CDR1 is SGHDT, CDR2 YYEEEE, per germline. The CDR3 sequence is 16 residues long. Trimming pared 4 bases from V and 0 bases from J, leaving 14 bases between. The CDR3 bases are TGTGCCAGCAGCCGCGGAGTGGAGCTCTCTGGAAACACCATATATTTT. This encodes CASSRGVELSGNTIYF.

The chain combines TRBV3-1 (or the pseudogene TRBV3-2) with TRBJ1-1; D not resolved. V was cut by 2 bases and J by 7 bases, with 5 bases left in between. The germline gives CDR1 LGHDT, CDR2 YNNKEL (reference sequence). The CDR3 contains 11 residues. The CDR3 spells CASSQSGEAFF. The CDR3 DNA reads as TGTGCCAGCAGCCAATCGGGTGAAGCTTTCTTT.

This clone was seen only once. The chain joins TRBV29-1 to TRBJ1-1, with 10 bases matching TRBD1. The germline V gene has CDR1 SQVTM and CDR2 ANQGSEA. The junction had 7 bases not matched to a gene; V was cut back by 6 bases and J by 0 bases. The length of the CDR3 is 15 residues. In DNA, the CDR3 is TGCAGCGTCCTGGGACAGGGGAGGATGAACACTGAAGCTTTCTTT. Translating it yields CSVLGQGRMNTEAFF.

The V and J genes are TRBV6-1 and TRBJ1-4, with 7 bases matching TRBD1. V dropped 4 bases and J dropped 0; count of bases not matched to a gene: 5. The germline V gene has CDR1 MNHNS and CDR2 SASEGT. The CDR3 runs 16 residues. The CDR3 DNA reads TGTGCCAGCAGTGGCCCAGACAGGGCAACTAATGAAAAACTGTTTTTT. This encodes CASSGPDRATNEKLFF.

This clone was recorded a few times. This chain joins TRBV7-9 and TRBJ2-1; a weak D match, TRBD2 (6 bases). Between the trimmed V and J ends, which lost 1 base and 8 bases, there was a span of 12 bases. The germline gives CDR1 SEHNR, CDR2 FQNEAQ (reference sequence). The CDR3 totals 14 residues. The CDR3 coding sequence is TGTGCCAGCAGCTTAGAGGCAGGAGGGGATGAGCAGTTCTTC. It codes for CASSLEAGGDEQFF. The variable domain in full, completed from reference TRBV7-9 and TRBJ2-1, reads DTGVSQNPRHKITKRGQNVTFRCDPISEHNRLYWYRQTLGQGPEFLTYFQNEAQLEKSRLLSDRFSAERPKGSFSTLEIQRTEQGDSAMYLCASSLEAGGDEQFFGPGTRLTVL.

This clone has a single count. The CDR3 sequence: CASSEALLGSWNSPLHF. The DNA for the CDR3 is TGTGCCAGCAGTGAAGCGCTTCTGGGCAGTTGGAATTCACCCCTCCACTTT. This chain connects TRBV6-1 to TRBJ1-6; D remains unclear. From germline, CDR1 is MNHNS and CDR2 SASEGT. V lost 0 bases and J lost 7, with 16 bases in between. CDR3 length: 17 residues.

This clone was seen a single time. The chain combines TRBV7-2 with TRBJ2-7; TRBD2 agrees at 9 bases. Trimming at V came to 4 bases and at J to 7 bases, leaving 5 bases not matched to a gene. Germline V gene sequence: CDR1 SGHTA, CDR2 FQGNSA. The CDR3 is made up of 13 amino acids. The CDR3 loop is CASSSTAGGEQYF. CDR3 sequence (DNA): TGTGCCAGCAGCTCCACGGCGGGGGGGGAGCAGTACTTC.

This clone was recorded a few times. CDR3 nucleotides: TGTGCCAGCAGCCTCCGGGGTAGCGGGAGGGATGAGCAGTTCTTC. This sequence encodes CASSLRGSGRDEQFF. J is TRBJ2-1 and V is TRBV7-9, with 11 bases that match TRBD2. V shed 5 bases, J shed 8 bases, and the junction held 8 bases outside the gene matches. The CDR3 is 15 residues long. Germline lookup yields CDR1 SEHNR and CDR2 FQNEAQ (reference sequence). Variable domain in full (rest from reference TRBV7-9 and TRBJ2-1): DTGVSQNPRHKITKRGQNVTFRCDPISEHNRLYWYRQTLGQGPEFLTYFQNEAQLEKSRLLSDRFSAERPKGSFSTLEIQRTEQGDSAMYLCASSLRGSGRDEQFFGPGTRLTVL.

V and J are TRBV30 and TRBJ2-3, with 9 nucleotides matching TRBD2. Looked up from germline, CDR1 is GTSNPN and CDR2 is SVGIG (reference sequence). This CDR3 is built from 15 residues. Losses at the gene ends were 2 bases for V and 2 bases for J; bases not matched to a gene: 5. The CDR3 spells CAWSKRGVLTDTQYF. The CDR3 coding sequence is TGTGCCTGGAGTAAGCGGGGGGTACTCACAGATACGCAGTATTTT.

J is TRBJ1-5 and V is TRBV19; 9 bases match TRBD1. This CDR3 region has 15 residues. Trimming cost V 3 bases and J 3 bases; bases outside gene matches: 3. Germline loops: CDR1 LNHDA, CDR2 SQIVND (reference sequence). CDR3 in amino acids: CASSMGQGTNQPQHF. The DNA of the CDR3 is TGTGCCAGTAGTATGGGACAGGGTACCAATCAGCCCCAGCATTTT.

The rearrangement joins TRBV7-3 to TRBJ2-3; no clear D. Trimming removed 1 base at V and 0 bases at J, with 8 bases between. The germline gives CDR1 SGHTA, CDR2 FQGTGA. This CDR3 is built from 15 residues. The CDR3 spells CASSLMSVSTDTQYF. Here the CDR3 DNA reads TGTGCCAGCAGCTTAATGTCAGTTAGCACAGATACGCAGTATTTT.

This chain uses TRBV11-2 with TRBJ2-7; 7 bases fit TRBD2. The CDR3 consists of 20 residues. Trimming took 0 bases from V and 2 from J; bases not matched to a gene: 19. Germline V lookup: CDR1 SGHAT, CDR2 FQNNGV. The CDR3 region has the DNA TGTGCCAGCAGCTTAGAGCCCCGGGACTACCCTGCCTCGAAACCCTACGAGCAGTACTTC. This sequence encodes CASSLEPRDYPASKPYEQYF.